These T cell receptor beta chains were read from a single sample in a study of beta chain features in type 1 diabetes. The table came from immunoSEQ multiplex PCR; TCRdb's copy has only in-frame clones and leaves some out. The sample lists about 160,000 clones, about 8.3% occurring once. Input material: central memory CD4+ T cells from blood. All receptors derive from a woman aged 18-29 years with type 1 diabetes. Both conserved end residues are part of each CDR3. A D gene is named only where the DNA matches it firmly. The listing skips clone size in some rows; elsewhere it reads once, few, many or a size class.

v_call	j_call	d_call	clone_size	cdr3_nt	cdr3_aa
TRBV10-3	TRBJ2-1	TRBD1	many	TGTGCCATCACCCTCTCAGGACAGGGAAACAATGAGCAGTTCTTC	CAITLSGQGNNEQFF
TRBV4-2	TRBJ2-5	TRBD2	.	TGTGCCAGCAGCCCTACCGAGGGACTAGCCAGGGGAGAGACCCAGTACTTC	CASSPTEGLARGETQYF
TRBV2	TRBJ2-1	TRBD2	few	TGTGCCAGCAGCCTAGCGGGGGACTCACTTTATGAGCAGTTCTTC	CASSLAGDSLYEQFF
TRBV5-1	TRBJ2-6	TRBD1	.	TGCGCCAGCAGCGTAAACGGACAGGGCTTCTCTGGGGCCAACGTCCTGACTTTC	CASSVNGQGFSGANVLTF
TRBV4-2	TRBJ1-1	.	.	TGTGCCAGCAGCCACCAGGACAGCCCGAACACTGAAGCTTTCTTT	CASSHQDSPNTEAFF
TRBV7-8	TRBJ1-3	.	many	TGTGCCAGCAGGGGACACTCTGGAAACACCATATATTTT	CASRGHSGNTIYF
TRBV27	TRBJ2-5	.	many	TGTGCCAGCAAAATGACGGGGCAAGAGACCCAGTACTTC	CASKMTGQETQYF
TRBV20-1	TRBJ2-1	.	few	TGCAGTGCCTCACTCACGTCGAAGCAGTTCTTC	CSASLTSKQFF
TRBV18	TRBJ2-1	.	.	TGTGCCAGCTCTTCACAACTAGAGACCTACAATGAGCAGTTCTTC	CASSSQLETYNEQFF
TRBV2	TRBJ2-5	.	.	TGTGCCAGCTCTGGACTCCCGACCCAGTACTTC	CASSGLPTQYF
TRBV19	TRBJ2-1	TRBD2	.	TGTGCCAGTAAGGTACGCGGGGGAATATACAATGAGCAGTTCTTC	CASKVRGGIYNEQFF
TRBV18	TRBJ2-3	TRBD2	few	TGTGCCAGCTCACCACAGTATTCTAGCGGGAAGGCTGATACGCAGTATTTT	CASSPQYSSGKADTQYF
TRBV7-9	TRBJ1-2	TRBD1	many	TGTGCCTCAAGACAGGGAGGAGCTAACTATGGCTACACCTTC	CASRQGGANYGYTF
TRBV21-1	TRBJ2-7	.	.	TGTGCCAGCAGCAAGTCTGAGAGCTCCTACGAGCAGTACTTC	CASSKSESSYEQYF
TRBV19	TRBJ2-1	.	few	TGTGCCAGTAGCGGGAGTAGATACAATGAGCAGTTCTTC	CASSGSRYNEQFF
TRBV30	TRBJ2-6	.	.	TGTGCCTGGAGTGTATCCGGGAGTGGGGCCAACGTCCTGACTTTC	CAWSVSGSGANVLTF
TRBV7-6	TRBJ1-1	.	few	TGTGCCAGCAGCTTATACAGGGAAACTGAAGCTTTCTTT	CASSLYRETEAFF
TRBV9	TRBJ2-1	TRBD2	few	TGTGCCAGCAGCGTCGGCGGGGGGCTACACGACAATGAGCAGTTCTTC	CASSVGGGLHDNEQFF
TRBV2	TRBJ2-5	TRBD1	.	TGTGCCACAATCCGGGACAGGGAAGAGACCCAGTACTTC	CATIRDREETQYF
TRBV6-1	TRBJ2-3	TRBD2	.	TGTGCCAGCGGACTAGCGTTGTGGGATACGCAGTATTTT	CASGLALWDTQYF
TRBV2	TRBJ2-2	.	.	TGTGCCAGCAGGGGCTTAACATTGTCCGGGGAGCTGTTTTTT	CASRGLTLSGELFF
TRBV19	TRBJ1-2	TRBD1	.	TGTGCCAGTAGTATGGCCAGGGGGCGCGGCTACACCTTC	CASSMARGRGYTF
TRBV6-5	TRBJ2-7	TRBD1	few	TGTGCCAGCAGCCGACAGGGCTCCTACGAGCAGTACTTC	CASSRQGSYEQYF
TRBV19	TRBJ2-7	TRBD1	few	TGTGCCAGTAGTATCTCCGGGACAGGGCTAGAGCAGTACTTC	CASSISGTGLEQYF
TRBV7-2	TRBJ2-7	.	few	TGTGCCAGCAGCTTAGAAGGAGGGTACGAGCAGTACTTC	CASSLEGGYEQYF
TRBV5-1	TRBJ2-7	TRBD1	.	TGCGCCAGCAGCTCCGGGACAGGGTTCCTCCCCTACGAGCAGTACTTC	CASSSGTGFLPYEQYF
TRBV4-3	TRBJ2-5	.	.	TGCGCCAGCAGCCAGTTCTATAGCGGCAACCAAGAGACCCAGTACTTC	CASSQFYSGNQETQYF
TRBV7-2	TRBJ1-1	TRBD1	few	TGTGCCAGCAGCGCCGACAGGGACACTGAAGCTTTCTTT	CASSADRDTEAFF
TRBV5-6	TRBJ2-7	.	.	TGTGCCAGCAGCTTGGTCGAGGGCCACGAGCAGTACTTC	CASSLVEGHEQYF
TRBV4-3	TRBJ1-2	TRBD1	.	TGCGCCAGCAGCCAAGACGGCGGACAGGTTGTAGGTGGCTACACCTTC	CASSQDGGQVVGGYTF
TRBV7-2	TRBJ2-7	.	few	TGTGCCAGCAGCCCCTCGGGAGGGGGCTGGAACGAGCAGTACTTC	CASSPSGGGWNEQYF
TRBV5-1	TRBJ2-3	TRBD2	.	TGCGCCAGTACCGGGACTAGCGGTAGCACAGATACGCAGTATTTT	CASTGTSGSTDTQYF
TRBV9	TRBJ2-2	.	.	TGTGCCACTGGGGGGGCTCTTCCCACCGGGGAGCTGTTTTTT	CATGGALPTGELFF
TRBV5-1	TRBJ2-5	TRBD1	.	TGCGCCAGCAGCTTGGGTCGGACAGGGGAGCTCCAAGAGACCCAGTACTTC	CASSLGRTGELQETQYF
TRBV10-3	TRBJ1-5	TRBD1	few	TGTGCCTCACAGACAGGGCTCGAGAGCAATCAGCCCCAGCATTTT	CASQTGLESNQPQHF
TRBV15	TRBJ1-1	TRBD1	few	TGTGCCACCAGCAGGCCGGACAGGATCATTGAAGCTTTCTTT	CATSRPDRIIEAFF
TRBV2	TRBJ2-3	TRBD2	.	TGTGCCAGCAACGGGGGAGGGGGCACAGATACGCAGTATTTT	CASNGGGGTDTQYF
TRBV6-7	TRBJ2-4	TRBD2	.	TGTGCCAGCAGTTACTCGCGGGGGAAGGCCAAAAACATTCAGTACTTC	CASSYSRGKAKNIQYF
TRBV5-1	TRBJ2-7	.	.	TGCGCCAGCAGCTTGGAGAGCTACGAGCAGTACTTC	CASSLESYEQYF
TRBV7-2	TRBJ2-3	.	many	TGTGCCAGCAGCTTAGCCTACACAGATACGCAGTATTTT	CASSLAYTDTQYF
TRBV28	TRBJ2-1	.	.	TGTGCCAGCAGTTTAGTAGCGCCCAGCTCCTACAATGAGCAGTTCTTC	CASSLVAPSSYNEQFF
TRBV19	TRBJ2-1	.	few	TGTGCCAGTAGTATACAGTCTAGGCGCTCCTACAATGAGCAGTTCTTC	CASSIQSRRSYNEQFF
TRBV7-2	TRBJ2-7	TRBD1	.	TGTGCCAGCAGCCTCGGGACAGGCTACGAGCAGTACTTC	CASSLGTGYEQYF
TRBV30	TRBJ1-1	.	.	TGTGCCTGGAGTGCCGCAGGGGCTGGAACTGAAGCTTTCTTT	CAWSAAGAGTEAFF
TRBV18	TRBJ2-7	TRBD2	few	TGTGCCAGCTCACCTCGGACTAGCTACGAGCAGTACTTC	CASSPRTSYEQYF
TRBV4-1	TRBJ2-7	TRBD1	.	TGCGCCAGCAGCCAAGCTGGGACAGGGGGCCACGAGCAGTACTTC	CASSQAGTGGHEQYF
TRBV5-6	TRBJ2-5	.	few	TGTGCCAGCAGCTTCCGGGACACCCACCAAGAGACCCAGTACTTC	CASSFRDTHQETQYF
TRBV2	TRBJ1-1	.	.	TGTGCCAGCAGCGTATACAGGGCCCAAGCTTTCTTT	CASSVYRAQAFF
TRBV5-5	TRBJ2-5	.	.	TGTGCCAGCAGCCAATTCGCAGGGGAAGAGACCCAGTACTTC	CASSQFAGEETQYF
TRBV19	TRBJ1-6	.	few	TGTGCCACGGCGGGGCAGGGATATTCACCCCTCCACTTT	CATAGQGYSPLHF
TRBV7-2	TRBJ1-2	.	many	TGTGCCAGCAGCCTCCGGACAGACTCCTATGGCTACACCTTC	CASSLRTDSYGYTF
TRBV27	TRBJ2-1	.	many	TGTGCCAGCAGCTTGCGGGCCCTTTTTCACGAGCAGTTCTTC	CASSLRALFHEQFF
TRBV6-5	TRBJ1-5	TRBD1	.	TGTGCCAGCAGGACAGGGTTTCAGCCCCAGCATTTT	CASRTGFQPQHF
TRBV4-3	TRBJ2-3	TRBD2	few	TGCGCCAGCAGCCCAGGCGGGGGGGGAACAGATACGCAGTATTTT	CASSPGGGGTDTQYF
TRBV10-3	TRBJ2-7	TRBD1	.	TGTGCCATCAATAAGGACAGGGCCTCCTACGAGCAGTACTTC	CAINKDRASYEQYF
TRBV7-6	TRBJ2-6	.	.	TGTGCCAGCAGCTTAGTGTTCTCCGGGGCCAACGTCCTGACTTTC	CASSLVFSGANVLTF
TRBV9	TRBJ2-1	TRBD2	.	TGTGCCAGCAGCGCTTGGGGGGGAGGGCCTGCTGAGCAGTTCTTC	CASSAWGGGPAEQFF